This record covers a single TCR beta chain. These data are taken from a study of cytomegalovirus exposure and HLA in healthy donors. This CDR3 region has 11 residues. CDR1 and CDR2 (germline): WNHNN, SYGVQD (reference sequence). V lost 4 bases, J lost 6 bases, and 7 bases lay in between. Both 60 Vbeta primers and 13 Jbeta primers went into the PCR. TCRdb's copy holds only in-frame clones and misses some; the assay was immunoSEQ multiplex PCR. The data contain about 160,000 clones, 82% of them singletons. The sample taken for sequencing was PBMCs. The receptor was isolated from a girl aged 2 to 10 in good health and CMV-seropositive. This sequence joins TRBV10-1 and TRBJ2-7; D not resolved. The CDR3 DNA follows: TGCGCCAGCAGTGCTGGGCTCGAGCAGTACTTC. Protein product: CASSAGLEQYF.